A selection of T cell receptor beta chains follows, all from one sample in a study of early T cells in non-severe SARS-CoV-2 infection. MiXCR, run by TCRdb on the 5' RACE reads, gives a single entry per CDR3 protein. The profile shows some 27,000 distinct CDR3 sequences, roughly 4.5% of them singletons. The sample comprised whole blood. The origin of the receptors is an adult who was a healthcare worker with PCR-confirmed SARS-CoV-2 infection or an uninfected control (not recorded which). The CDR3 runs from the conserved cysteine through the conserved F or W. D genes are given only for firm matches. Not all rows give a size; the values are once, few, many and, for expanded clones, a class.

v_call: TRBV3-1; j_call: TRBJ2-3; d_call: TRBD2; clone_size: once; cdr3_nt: TGTGCCAGCAGCCAAGGTTGGCGGGAGTTGGCAGATACGCAGTATTTT; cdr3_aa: CASSQGWRELADTQYF
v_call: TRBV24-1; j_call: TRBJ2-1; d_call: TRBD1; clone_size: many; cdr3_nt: TGTGCCACCAGTGATTTGTCCCAGGGGGCGCGTAATGAGCAGTTCTTC; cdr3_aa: CATSDLSQGARNEQFF
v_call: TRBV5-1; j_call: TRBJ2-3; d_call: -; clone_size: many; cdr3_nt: TGCGCCAGCAGGCCGGGACTTTCCTCTTTGGATACGCAGTATTTT; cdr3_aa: CASRPGLSSLDTQYF
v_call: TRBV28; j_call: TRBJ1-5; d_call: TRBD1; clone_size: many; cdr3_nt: TGTGCCAGCAGACTCGGACAGGGGGCTGGAAGCAATCAGCCCCAGCATTTT; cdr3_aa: CASRLGQGAGSNQPQHF
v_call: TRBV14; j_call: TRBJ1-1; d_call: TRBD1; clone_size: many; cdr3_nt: TGTGCCAGCAGCCCTCGACAGGGCGTTCCCGAAGCTTTCTTT; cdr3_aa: CASSPRQGVPEAFF
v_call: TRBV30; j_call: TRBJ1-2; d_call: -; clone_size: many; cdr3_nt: TGTGCCTGGAGGCCCCCCTGGGATGGCTACACCTTC; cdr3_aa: CAWRPPWDGYTF
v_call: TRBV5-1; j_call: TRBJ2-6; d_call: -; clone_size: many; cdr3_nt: TGCGCCAGCAGCTTGGGACAGCCGATGAGCTCTGGGGCCAACGTCCTGACTTTC; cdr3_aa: CASSLGQPMSSGANVLTF
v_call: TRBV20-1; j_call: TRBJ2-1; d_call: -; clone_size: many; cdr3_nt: TGCAGTGCTAGAGATCCGGTGCGACCTTACAATGAGCAGTTCTTC; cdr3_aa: CSARDPVRPYNEQFF
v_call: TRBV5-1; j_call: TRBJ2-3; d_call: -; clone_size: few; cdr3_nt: TGCGCCAGCAGTGAGCTAGATACGCAGTATTTT; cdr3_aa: CASSELDTQYF
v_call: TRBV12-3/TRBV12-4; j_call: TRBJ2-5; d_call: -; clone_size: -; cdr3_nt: TGTGCCAGCAGTTTAGGGGCGGGACCGGGGACCCAGTACTTC; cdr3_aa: CASSLGAGPGTQYF
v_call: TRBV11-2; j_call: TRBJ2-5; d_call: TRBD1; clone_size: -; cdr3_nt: TGTGCCAGCAGCTCCATACTAGGGGGCACGGGAGAGACCCAGTACTTC; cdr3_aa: CASSSILGGTGETQYF
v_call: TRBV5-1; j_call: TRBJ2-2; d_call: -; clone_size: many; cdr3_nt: TGCGCCAGCAAAGTGGGGGAGGACACCGGGGAGCTGTTTTTT; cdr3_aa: CASKVGEDTGELFF
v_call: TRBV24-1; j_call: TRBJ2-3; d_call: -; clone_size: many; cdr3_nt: TGTGCCACCAGTGACGTTGGTTCCACAGATACGCAGTATTTT; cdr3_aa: CATSDVGSTDTQYF
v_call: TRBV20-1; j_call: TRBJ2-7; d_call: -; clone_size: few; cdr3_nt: TGCAGTGCTAGAGGGCAGACCTACGAGCAGTACTTC; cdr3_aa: CSARGQTYEQYF
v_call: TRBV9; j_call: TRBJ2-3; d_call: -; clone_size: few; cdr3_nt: TGTGCCAGCAACGACGGGAGAGTAGATACGCAGTATTTT; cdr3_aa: CASNDGRVDTQYF
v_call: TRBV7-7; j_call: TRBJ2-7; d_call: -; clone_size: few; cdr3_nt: TGTGCTAGCAGCCTCCGGGCCTCAAGCTTCTACGAGCAGTACTTC; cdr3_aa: CASSLRASSFYEQYF
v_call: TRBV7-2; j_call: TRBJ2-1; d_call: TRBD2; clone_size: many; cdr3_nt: TGTGCCAGCAGCCACTGGGGAGGGAGAACCTACAATGAGCAGTTCTTC; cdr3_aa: CASSHWGGRTYNEQFF
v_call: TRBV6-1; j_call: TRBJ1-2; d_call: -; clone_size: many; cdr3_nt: TGTGCCAGCACCCAACCGGGAGGGGTTGATTATGGCTACACCTTC; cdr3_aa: CASTQPGGVDYGYTF
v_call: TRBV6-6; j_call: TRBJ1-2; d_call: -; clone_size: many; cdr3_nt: TGTGCCAGCAGTTACGAGAATTTTTATGGCTACACCTTC; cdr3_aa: CASSYENFYGYTF
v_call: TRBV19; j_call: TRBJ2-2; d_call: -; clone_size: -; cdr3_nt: TGTGCTTGGGGGACATGGAAATCAGCGAACACCGGGGAGCTGTTTTTT; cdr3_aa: CAWGTWKSANTGELFF
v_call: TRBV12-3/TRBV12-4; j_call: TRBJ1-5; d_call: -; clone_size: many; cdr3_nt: TGTGCCAGCAGGTTAAATAATCAGCCCCAGCATTTT; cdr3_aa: CASRLNNQPQHF
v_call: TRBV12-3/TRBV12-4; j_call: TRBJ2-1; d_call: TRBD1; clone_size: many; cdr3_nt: TGTGCCAGCAGTCCCCCGGGACAGGGGGCCAGCGAGCAGTTCTTC; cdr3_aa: CASSPPGQGASEQFF
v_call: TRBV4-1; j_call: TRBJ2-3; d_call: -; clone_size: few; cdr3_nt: TGCGCCAGCAAAGAGCAGGAGAGCACAGATACGCAGTATTTT; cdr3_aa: CASKEQESTDTQYF
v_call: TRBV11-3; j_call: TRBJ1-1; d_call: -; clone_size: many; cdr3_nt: TGTGCCAGCAGCTTAGCGGGGGGCTCTGAAGCTTTCTTT; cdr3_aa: CASSLAGGSEAFF
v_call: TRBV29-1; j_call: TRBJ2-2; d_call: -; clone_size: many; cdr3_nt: TGCAGCGTTGATACAGGGTACACCGGGGAGCTGTTTTTT; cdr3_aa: CSVDTGYTGELFF
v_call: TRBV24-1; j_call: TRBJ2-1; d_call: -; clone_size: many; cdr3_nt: TGTGCCACCAGTGTCACCGGGAGTGGTGAGCAGTTCTTC; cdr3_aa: CATSVTGSGEQFF
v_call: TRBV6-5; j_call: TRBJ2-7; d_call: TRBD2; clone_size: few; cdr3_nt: TGTGCCAGCAGTTACGCCCCTTGGACTAGCGGGAACTACGAGCAGTACTTC; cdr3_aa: CASSYAPWTSGNYEQYF
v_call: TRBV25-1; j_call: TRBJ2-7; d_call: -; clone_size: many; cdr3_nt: TGTGCCAGCAGCCCTAGGGGCTCCTACGAGCAGTACTTC; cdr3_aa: CASSPRGSYEQYF
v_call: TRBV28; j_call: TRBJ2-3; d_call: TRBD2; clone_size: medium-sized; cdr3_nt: TGTGCCAGCAGTTTAGAGGGACTAGCGGGAGGGCCTACAGATACGCAGTATTTT; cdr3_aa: CASSLEGLAGGPTDTQYF
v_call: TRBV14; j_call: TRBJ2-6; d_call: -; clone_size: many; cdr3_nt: TGTGCCAGCAGCCTCTGGACAAGGGAGATTAGCTCTGGGGCCAACGTCCTGACTTTC; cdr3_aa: CASSLWTREISSGANVLTF
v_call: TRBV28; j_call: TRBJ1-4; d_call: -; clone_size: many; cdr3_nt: TGTGCCAGCAGTCCGGAACAGGGCGCAACTAATGAAAAACTGTTTTTT; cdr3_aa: CASSPEQGATNEKLFF
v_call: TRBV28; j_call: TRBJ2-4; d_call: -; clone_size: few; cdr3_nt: TGTGCCAGCAGCTTACTAGCCAAAAACATTCAGTACTTC; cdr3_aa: CASSLLAKNIQYF
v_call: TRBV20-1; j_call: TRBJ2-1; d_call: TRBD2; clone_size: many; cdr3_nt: TGCAGTGCTACGACTAGCGGGAGTACGAATGAGCAGTTCTTC; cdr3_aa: CSATTSGSTNEQFF
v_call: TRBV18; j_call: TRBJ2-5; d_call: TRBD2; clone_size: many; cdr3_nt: TGTGCCAGCTCACCCTCTAGCGGGAGAAAAGAGACCCAGTACTTC; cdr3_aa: CASSPSSGRKETQYF
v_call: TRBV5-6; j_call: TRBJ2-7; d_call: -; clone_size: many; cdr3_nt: TGTGCCAGCAGCCAAAACTACGTCCGGTACGAGCAGTACTTC; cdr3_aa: CASSQNYVRYEQYF
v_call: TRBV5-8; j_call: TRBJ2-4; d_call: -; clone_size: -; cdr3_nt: TGTGCCAGCAGCTTGACGGGCTTAAACATTCAGTACTTC; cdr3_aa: CASSLTGLNIQYF
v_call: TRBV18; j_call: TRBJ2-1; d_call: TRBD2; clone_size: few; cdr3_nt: TGTGCCAGCTCCCCCAAAACCATATCTTTTGGGACTAGCTACAATGAGCAGTTCTTC; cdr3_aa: CASSPKTISFGTSYNEQFF
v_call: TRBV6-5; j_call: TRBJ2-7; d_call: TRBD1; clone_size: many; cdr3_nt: TGTGCCAGCAGAGCGGCGGGGACAGGGCATCACGAGCAGTACTTC; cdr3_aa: CASRAAGTGHHEQYF
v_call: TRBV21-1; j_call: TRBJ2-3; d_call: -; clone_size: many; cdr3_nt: TGTGCCAGCAGCAAAGAAGCGCAGGGGCCAGATACGCAGTATTTT; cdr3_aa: CASSKEAQGPDTQYF
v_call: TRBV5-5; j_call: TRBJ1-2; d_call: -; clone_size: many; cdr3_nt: TGTGCCAGCAGCTTAGCAGGGAACTATGGCTACACCTTC; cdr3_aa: CASSLAGNYGYTF
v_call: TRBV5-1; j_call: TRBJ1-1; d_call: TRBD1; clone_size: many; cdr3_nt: TGCGCCAGCAGCTTGGGGACAGGGTCCACTGAAGCTTTCTTT; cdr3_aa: CASSLGTGSTEAFF
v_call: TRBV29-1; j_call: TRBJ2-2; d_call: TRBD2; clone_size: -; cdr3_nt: TGCAGCGCCCCAGGAGCGGGAGGGCCCTCCGGGGAGCTGTTTTTT; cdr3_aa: CSAPGAGGPSGELFF